The clone carrying this T cell receptor (beta chain) came up a few times. Its antigen is currently unknown. The CDR3 spans 13 residues. Germline loops: CDR1 MNHNS, CDR2 SASEGT. V shed 1 base and J shed 11 bases, with 15 bases lying between them. Sequenced material consisted of expressed TCRB transcripts (all of the isolated RNA was reverse transcribed). The average output of naive, central memory and regulatory T cell samples was several million reads. Sequencing was performed with immunoSEQ multiplex PCR; in TCRdb, only in-frame clones are kept and a portion is missing. Here the sample spans under 400,000 clones, roughly 21% being singletons. Researchers reported sorting CD4+ naive, central memory, regulatory and stem cell-like memory cells via CD45RO/CCR7/CD25/CD127/CD95/CD27. The data belong to a study of beta chain features in type 1 diabetes. Study as a whole: Regarding age, gender and cell yields, patients proved similar to healthy donors. Overall study findings and caveats: The similarity of naive, central memory and Treg TCRB repertoires appeared greater among patients than among healthy donors.

The genes are TRBV6-1 and TRBJ2-7; a possible D gene is TRBD1 (5 bases). This TCR came from a woman aged 18-29 years in good health. The sequencing sample was made of naive CD4+ T cells from blood. The chain's CDR3 is CASSEGIGDSEYF. DNA of the CDR3: TGTGCCAGCAGTGAAGGAATAGGAGACAGCGAGTACTTC.